Included here is one T cell receptor beta chain sequence, with context. This record comes from a study of shared clonotypes between healthy human individuals. This CDR3 is built from 16 residues. V lost 3 bases and J lost 5; bases outside the gene matches: 7. Germline CDR1 and CDR2: LNHDA and SQIVND (reference sequence). Data came from immunoSEQ multiplex PCR; TCRdb stores just in-frame clones and leaves some out. The sample lists fewer than 600,000 clones; about 74% were seen once. With unsorted samples, genomic DNA was obtained from approximately 96 million PBMCs. The clonotype comes from a middle-aged woman in good health. Some clones in this sample may be carry-over from other donors' samples. The sequenced sample was PBMCs. The chain has TRBV19 and TRBJ2-7, with 13 bases lining up with TRBD2. CDR3 in amino acids: CASSILGLAGVHEQYF. As DNA, the CDR3 is TGTGCCAGTAGTATCCTAGGACTAGCGGGGGTCCACGAGCAGTACTTC.